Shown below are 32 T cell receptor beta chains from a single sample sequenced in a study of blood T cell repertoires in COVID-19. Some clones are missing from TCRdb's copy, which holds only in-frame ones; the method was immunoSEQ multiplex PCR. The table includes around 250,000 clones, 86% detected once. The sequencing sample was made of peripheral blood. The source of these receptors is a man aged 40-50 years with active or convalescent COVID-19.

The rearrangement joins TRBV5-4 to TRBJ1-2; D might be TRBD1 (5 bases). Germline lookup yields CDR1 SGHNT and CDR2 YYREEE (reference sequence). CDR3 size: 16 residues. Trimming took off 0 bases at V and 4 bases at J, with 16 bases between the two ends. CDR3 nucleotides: TGTGCCAGCAGCTTGGCGGGGCGCGGGGAGGCCTATGGCTACACCTTC. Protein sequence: CASSLAGRGEAYGYTF.

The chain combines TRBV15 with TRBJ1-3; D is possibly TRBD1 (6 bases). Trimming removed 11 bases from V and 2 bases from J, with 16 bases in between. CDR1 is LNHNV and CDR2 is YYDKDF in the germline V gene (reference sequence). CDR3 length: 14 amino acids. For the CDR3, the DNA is TGTGCCGCAGGCTTGGGACAAACTGGAAACACCATATATTTT. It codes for CAAGLGQTGNTIYF.

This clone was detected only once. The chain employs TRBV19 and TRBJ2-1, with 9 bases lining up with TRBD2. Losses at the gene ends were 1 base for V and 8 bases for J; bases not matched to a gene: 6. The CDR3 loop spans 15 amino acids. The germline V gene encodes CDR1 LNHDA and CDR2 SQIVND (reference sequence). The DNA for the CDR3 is TGTGCCAGTAGTATAGGCGGGAGGGTTATCGATGAGCAGTTCTTC. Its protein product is CASSIGGRVIDEQFF.

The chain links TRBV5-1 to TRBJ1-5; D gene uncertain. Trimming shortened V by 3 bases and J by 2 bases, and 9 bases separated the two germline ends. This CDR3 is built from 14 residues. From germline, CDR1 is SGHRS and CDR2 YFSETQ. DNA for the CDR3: TGCGCCAGCAGCTGGGGAGAGGGCAATCAGCCCCAGCATTTT. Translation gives CASSWGEGNQPQHF.

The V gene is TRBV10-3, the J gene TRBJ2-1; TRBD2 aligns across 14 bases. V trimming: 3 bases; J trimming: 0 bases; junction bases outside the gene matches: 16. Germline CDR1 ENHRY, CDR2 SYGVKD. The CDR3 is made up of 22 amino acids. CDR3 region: CAISDHPTATSGRVRSYNEQFF. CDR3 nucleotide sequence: TGTGCCATCAGTGATCACCCCACCGCGACTAGCGGGAGGGTTCGCTCCTACAATGAGCAGTTCTTC.

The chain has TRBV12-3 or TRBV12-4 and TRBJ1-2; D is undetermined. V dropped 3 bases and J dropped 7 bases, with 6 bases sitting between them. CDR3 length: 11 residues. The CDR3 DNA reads TGTGCCAGCAGTTTTTCCGTTGGCTACACCTTC. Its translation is CASSFSVGYTF.

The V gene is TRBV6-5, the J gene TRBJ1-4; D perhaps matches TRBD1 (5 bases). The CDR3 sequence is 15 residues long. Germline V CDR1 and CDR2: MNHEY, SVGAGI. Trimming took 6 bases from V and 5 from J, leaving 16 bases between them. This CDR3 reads CASRFDATENEKLFF. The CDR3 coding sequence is TGTGCCAGCAGGTTCGATGCGACAGAGAATGAAAAACTGTTTTTT.

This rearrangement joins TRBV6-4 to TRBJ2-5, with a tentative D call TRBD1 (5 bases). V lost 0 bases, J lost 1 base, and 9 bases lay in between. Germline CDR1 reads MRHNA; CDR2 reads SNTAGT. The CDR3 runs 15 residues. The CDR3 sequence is CASSDSGQVQETQYF. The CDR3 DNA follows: TGTGCCAGCAGTGACTCGGGGCAGGTCCAAGAGACCCAGTACTTC.

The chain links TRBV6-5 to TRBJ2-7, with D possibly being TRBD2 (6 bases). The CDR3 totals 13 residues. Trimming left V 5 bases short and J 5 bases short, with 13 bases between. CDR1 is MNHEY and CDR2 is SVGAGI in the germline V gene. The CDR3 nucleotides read TGTGCCAGCAGTCCGCGGGACGTTCACGAGCAGTACTTC. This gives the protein CASSPRDVHEQYF.

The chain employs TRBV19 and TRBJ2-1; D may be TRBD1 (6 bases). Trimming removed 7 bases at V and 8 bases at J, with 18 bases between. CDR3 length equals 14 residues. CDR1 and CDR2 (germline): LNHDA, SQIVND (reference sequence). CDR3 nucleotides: TGTGCCAGTACCCAGCTGGGGGCTGGGTATGAGCAGTTCTTC. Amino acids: CASTQLGAGYEQFF.

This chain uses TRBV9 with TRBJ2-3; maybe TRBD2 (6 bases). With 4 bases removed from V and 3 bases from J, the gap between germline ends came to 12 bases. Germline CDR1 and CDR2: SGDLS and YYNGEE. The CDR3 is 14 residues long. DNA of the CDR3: TGTGCCAGCAGCCTTACGGGAGTAACAGATACGCAGTATTTT. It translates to CASSLTGVTDTQYF.

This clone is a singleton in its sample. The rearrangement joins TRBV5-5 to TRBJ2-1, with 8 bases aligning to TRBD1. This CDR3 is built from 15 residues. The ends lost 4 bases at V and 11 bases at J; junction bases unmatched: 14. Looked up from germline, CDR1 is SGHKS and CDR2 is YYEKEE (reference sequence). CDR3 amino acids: CASSPAGQGARKQFF. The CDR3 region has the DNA TGTGCCAGCAGCCCGGCGGGCCAGGGGGCTAGGAAGCAGTTCTTC.

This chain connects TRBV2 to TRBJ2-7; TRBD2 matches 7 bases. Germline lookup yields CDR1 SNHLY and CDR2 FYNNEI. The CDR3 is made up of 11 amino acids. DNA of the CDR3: TGTGAGAGTGTGGGGGGGAACGAGCAGTACTTC. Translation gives CESVGGNEQYF.

The CDR3 bases are TGTGCCATCAGTGAGTCGTCTAGCGGGAGGGGTGTGCGCACCGGGGAGCTGTTTTTT. It yields the protein CAISESSSGRGVRTGELFF. The chain combines TRBV10-3 with TRBJ2-2; the match to TRBD2 covers 12 bases. Germline values: CDR1 ENHRY, CDR2 SYGVKD. The CDR3 is 19 residues long. The J segment lost 4 bases and the V segment lost 0 bases, leaving 9 bases of the junction unmatched.

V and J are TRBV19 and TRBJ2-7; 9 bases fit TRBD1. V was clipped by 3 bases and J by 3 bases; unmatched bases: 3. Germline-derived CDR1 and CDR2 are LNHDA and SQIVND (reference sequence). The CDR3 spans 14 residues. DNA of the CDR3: TGTGCCAGTAGTATGGGGACAGGGAACTACGAGCAGTACTTC. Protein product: CASSMGTGNYEQYF.

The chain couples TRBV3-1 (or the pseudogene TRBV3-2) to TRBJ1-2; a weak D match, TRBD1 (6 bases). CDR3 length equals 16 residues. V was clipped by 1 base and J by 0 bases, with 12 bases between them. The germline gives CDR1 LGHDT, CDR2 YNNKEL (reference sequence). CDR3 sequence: CASSQVAGQTNYGYTF. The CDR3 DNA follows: TGTGCCAGCAGCCAAGTCGCAGGACAGACTAACTATGGCTACACCTTC.

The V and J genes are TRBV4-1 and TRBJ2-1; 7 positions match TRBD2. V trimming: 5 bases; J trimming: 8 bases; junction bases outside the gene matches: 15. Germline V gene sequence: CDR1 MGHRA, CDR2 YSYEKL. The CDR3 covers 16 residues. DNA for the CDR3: TGCGCCAGCAGCGCCCCCGGGACTACCTTTCCGGATGAGCAGTTCTTC. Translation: CASSAPGTTFPDEQFF.

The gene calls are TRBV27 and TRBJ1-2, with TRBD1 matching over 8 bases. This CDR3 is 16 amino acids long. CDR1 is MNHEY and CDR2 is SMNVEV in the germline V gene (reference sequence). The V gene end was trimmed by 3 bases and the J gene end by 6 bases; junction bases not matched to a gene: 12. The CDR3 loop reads CASSFGTGTQNDGYTF. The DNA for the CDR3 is TGTGCCAGCAGTTTTGGGACAGGAACCCAGAATGATGGCTACACCTTC.

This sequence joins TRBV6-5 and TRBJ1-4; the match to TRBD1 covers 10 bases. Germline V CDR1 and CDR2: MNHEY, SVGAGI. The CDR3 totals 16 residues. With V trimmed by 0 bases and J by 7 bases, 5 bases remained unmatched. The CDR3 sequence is CASSYSGTGDGEKLFF. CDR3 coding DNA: TGTGCCAGCAGTTACTCCGGGACAGGGGACGGTGAAAAACTGTTTTTT.

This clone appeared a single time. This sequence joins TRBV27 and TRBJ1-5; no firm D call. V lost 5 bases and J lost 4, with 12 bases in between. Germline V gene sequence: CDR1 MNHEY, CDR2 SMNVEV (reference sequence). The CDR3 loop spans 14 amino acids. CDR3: CASSLQGGNQPQHF. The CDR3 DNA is TGTGCCAGCAGTCTTCAAGGCGGGAATCAGCCCCAGCATTTT.

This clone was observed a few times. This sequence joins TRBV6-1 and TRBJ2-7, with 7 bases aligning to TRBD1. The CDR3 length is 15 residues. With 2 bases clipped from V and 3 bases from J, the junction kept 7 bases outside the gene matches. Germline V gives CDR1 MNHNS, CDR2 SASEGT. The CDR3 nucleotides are TGTGCCAGCAGTGAACCGGGACAGCGATTCTACGAGCAGTACTTC. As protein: CASSEPGQRFYEQYF.

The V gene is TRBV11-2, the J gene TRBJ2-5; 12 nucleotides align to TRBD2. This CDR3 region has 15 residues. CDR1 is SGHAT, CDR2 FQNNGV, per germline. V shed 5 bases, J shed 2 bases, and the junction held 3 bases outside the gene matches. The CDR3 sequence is CASSLAGGLQETQYF. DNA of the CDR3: TGTGCCAGCAGCCTAGCGGGAGGGCTTCAAGAGACCCAGTACTTC.

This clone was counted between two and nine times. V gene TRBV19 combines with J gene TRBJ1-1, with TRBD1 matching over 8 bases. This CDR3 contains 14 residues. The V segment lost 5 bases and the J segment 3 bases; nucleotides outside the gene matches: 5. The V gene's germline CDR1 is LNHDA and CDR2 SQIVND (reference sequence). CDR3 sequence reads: CASSEDRGYTEAFF. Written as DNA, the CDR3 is TGTGCCAGTAGTGAAGACAGGGGATACACTGAAGCTTTCTTT.

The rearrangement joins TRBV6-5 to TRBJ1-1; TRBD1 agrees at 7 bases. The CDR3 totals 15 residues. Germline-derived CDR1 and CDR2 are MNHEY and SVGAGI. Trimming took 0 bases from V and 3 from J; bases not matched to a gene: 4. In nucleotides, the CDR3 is TGTGCCAGCAGTTACTCAGGACAGGTGGACACTGAAGCTTTCTTT. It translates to CASSYSGQVDTEAFF.

The CDR3 reads CASSPRSTGELFF. The CDR3 DNA reads TGTGCCAGCTCACCGAGAAGCACCGGGGAGCTGTTTTTT. This rearrangement joins TRBV18 to TRBJ2-2, with unresolved D. Germline CDR1 and CDR2: KGHSH and LQKENI. The germline V and J ends were trimmed by 3 bases and 4 bases, with 6 bases remaining between them. This CDR3 has 13 amino acids. The full variable domain, its missing parts supplied by reference TRBV18 and TRBJ2-2, is NAGVMQNPRHLVRRRGQEARLRCSPMKGHSHVYWYRQLPEEGLKFMVYLQKENIIDESGMPKERFSAEFPKEGPSILRIQQVVRGDSAAYFCASSPRSTGELFFGEGSRLTVL.

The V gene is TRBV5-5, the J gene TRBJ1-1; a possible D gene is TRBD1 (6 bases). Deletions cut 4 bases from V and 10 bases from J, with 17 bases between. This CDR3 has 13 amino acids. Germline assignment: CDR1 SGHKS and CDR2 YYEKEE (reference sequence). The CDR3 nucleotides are TGTGCCAGCAGCCTGCGGGGGGCCGCGGGAGCTTTCTTT. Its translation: CASSLRGAAGAFF.

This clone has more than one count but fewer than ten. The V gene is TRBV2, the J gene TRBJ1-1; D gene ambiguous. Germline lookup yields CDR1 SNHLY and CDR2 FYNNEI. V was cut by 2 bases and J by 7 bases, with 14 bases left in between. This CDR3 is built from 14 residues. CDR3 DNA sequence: TGTGCCAGCAGTGAACCGCGTAGGAGGGTTGAAGCTTTCTTT. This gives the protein CASSEPRRRVEAFF.

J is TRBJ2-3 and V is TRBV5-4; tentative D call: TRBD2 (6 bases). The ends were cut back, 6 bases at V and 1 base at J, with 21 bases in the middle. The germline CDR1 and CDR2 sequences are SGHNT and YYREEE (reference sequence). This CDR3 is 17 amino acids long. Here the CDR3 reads CASNPLRIGGGTDTQYF. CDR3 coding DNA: TGTGCCAGCAACCCCCTACGAATCGGCGGGGGCACAGATACGCAGTATTTT.

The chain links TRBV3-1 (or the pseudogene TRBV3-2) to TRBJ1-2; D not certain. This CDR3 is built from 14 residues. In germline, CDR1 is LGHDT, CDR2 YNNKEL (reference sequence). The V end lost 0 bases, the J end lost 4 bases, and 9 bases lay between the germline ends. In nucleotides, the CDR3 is TGTGCCAGCAGCCAAGAAATGAACACCTATGGCTACACCTTC. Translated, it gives CASSQEMNTYGYTF.

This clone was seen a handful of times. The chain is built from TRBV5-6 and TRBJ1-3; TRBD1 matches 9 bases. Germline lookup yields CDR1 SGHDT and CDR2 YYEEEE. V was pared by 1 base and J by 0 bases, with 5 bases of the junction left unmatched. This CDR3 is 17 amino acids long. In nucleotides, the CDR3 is TGTGCCAGCAGCTTGTACGGGACAGGGCTCTCTGGAAACACCATATATTTT. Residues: CASSLYGTGLSGNTIYF.

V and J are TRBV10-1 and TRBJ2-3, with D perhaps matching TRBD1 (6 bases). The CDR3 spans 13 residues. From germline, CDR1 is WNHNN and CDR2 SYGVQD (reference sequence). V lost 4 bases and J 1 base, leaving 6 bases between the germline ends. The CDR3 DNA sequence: TGCGCCAGCAGTGGACAGGGCACAGATACGCAGTATTTT. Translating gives CASSGQGTDTQYF.

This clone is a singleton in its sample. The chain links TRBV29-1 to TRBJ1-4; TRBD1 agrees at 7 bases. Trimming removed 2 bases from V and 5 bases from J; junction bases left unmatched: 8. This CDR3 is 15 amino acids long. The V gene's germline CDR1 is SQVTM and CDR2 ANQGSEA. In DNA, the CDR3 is TGCAGCGTTGAAATCGTCGGGACAGTGAATGAAAAACTGTTTTTT. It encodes CSVEIVGTVNEKLFF. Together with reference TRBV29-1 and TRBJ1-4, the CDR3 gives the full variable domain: SAVISQKPSRDICQRGTSLTIQCQVDSQVTMMFWYRQQPGQSLTLIATANQGSEATYESGFVIDKFPISRPNLTFSTLTVSNMSPEDSSIYLCSVEIVGTVNEKLFFGSGTQLSVL.